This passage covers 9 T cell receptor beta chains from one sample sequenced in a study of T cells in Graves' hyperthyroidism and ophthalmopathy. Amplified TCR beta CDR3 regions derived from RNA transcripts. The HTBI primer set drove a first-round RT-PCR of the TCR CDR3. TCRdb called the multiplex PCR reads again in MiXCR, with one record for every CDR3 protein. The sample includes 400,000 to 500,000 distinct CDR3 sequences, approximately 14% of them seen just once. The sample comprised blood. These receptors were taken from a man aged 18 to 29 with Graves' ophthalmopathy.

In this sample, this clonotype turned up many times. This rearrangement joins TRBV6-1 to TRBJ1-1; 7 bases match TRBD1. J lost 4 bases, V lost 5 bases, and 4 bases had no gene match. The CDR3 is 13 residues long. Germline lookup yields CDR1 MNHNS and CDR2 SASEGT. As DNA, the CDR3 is TGTGCCAGCAGTACAAACAGGGGCACTGAAGCTTTCTTT. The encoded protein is CASSTNRGTEAFF.

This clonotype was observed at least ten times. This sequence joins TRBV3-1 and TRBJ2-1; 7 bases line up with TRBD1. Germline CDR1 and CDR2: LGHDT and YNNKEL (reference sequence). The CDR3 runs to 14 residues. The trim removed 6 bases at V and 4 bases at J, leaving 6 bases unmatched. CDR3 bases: TGTGCCAGCAGTCACAGGGGTGGGTACAATGAGCAGTTCTTC. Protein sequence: CASSHRGGYNEQFF.

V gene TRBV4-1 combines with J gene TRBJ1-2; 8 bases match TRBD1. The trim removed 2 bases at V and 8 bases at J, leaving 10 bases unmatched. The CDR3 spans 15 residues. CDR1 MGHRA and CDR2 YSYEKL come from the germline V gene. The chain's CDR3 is CASSQPGQGGWGYTF. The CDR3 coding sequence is TGCGCCAGCAGCCAACCAGGACAGGGAGGATGGGGCTACACCTTC.

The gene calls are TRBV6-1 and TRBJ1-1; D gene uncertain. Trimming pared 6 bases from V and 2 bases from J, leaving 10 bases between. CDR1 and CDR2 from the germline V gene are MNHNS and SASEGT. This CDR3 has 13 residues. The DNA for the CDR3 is TGTGCCAGCAGGCGCAACGGCAACACTGAAGCTTTCTTT. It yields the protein CASRRNGNTEAFF.

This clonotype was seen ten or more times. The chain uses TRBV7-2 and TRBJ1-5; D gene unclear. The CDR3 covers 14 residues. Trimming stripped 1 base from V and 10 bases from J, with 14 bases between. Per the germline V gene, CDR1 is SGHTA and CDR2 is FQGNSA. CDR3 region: CASSLEWADGPQHF. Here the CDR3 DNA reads TGTGCCAGCAGCTTAGAGTGGGCGGATGGACCCCAGCATTTT.

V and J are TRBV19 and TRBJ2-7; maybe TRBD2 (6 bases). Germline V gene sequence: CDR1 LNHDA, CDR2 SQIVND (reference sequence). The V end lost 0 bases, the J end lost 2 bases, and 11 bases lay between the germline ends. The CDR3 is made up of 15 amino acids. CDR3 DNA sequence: TGTGCCAGTAGTATAGAAGGCGGGGAAACCTACGAGCAGTACTTC. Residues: CASSIEGGETYEQYF.

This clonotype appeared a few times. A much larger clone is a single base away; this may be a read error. The CDR3 is CAWTRERDTEAFF. The CDR3 DNA reads TGTGCCTGGACTCGGGAGAGGGACACTGAAGCTTTCTTT. V usage is TRBV30 and J usage is TRBJ1-1; unclear D gene. Germline V gene data show CDR1 as GTSNPN and CDR2 as SVGIG (reference sequence). The germline V and J ends were trimmed by 4 bases and 3 bases, with 12 bases remaining between them. The CDR3 totals 13 residues.

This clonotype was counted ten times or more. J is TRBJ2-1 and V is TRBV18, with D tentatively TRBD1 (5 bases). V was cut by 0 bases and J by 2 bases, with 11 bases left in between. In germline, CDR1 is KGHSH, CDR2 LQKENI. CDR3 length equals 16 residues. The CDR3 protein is CASSPPSLGAYNEQFF. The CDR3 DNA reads TGTGCCAGCTCACCACCCTCCCTAGGGGCCTACAATGAGCAGTTCTTC.

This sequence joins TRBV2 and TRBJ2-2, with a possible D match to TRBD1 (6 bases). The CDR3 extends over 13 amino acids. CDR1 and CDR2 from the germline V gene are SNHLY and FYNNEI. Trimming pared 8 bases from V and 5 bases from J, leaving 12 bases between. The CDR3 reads CASSGQLTGELFF. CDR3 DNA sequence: TGTGCCAGCTCGGGACAATTAACCGGGGAGCTGTTTTTT.